The source of this T cell receptor beta chain is a study of OX40 agonist ivuxolimab in advanced cancers. Germline CDR1 SGHAT, CDR2 FQNNGV. There are 12 residues in the CDR3. V gave up 5 bases and J gave up 7 bases, with 9 bases separating them. Study observations and caveats: Determination of antigen specificity was not performed for the expanded peripheral T cells. Dose levels from 0.1 to 3.0 mg/kg saw CD4+ and CD8+ blood T cells expand clonally by week 6. Averaged across samples, CD8+ T cells carried more expanded clones than CD4+ did.

The table came from immunoSEQ multiplex PCR; TCRdb's copy has only in-frame clones and leaves some out. The repertoire includes over 75,000 clones, around 87% of them detected once, and approximately 4.8% sits in the top ten. On this clone: Antigen unknown.

The clonotype was recovered from an adult with an advanced solid tumor such as melanoma, head and neck, liver or kidney cancer. This sequence joins TRBV11-2 and TRBJ2-1; D ambiguous. Sequences were derived from CD4+ or CD8+ T cells sorted from blood, sampled in a trial of the OX40 agonist ivuxolimab. CDR3 coding DNA: TGTGCCAGCAGCCTAGTGAGGAATGAGCAGTTCTTC. This sequence encodes CASSLVRNEQFF.